Each of the 13 T cell receptor beta chains below was sequenced from the same sample in a study of shared clonotypes between healthy human individuals. Libraries were prepared by immunoSEQ multiplex PCR; TCRdb keeps only in-frame clonotypes and omits some of them. The sample contains roughly 700,000 clones, roughly 70% of which appear only once. Sequenced material: memory CD4+ T cells sorted from blood. Subset here: CD45RA-negative fraction. All receptors derive from a woman in her twenties or thirties in good health.

The V gene is TRBV28, the J gene TRBJ2-7; D ambiguous. Trimming left V 5 bases short and J 7 bases short, with 12 bases between. CDR3 length: 12 amino acids. The germline V gene has CDR1 MDHEN and CDR2 SYDVKM. CDR3 amino acids: CASSPRSVEQYF. CDR3 DNA sequence: TGTGCCAGCAGTCCCAGGAGTGTTGAGCAGTACTTC.

The genes are TRBV2 and TRBJ1-5; the D is unclear. V was clipped by 7 bases and J by 2 bases, with 9 bases between them. CDR3 length equals 13 residues. Per the germline V gene, CDR1 is SNHLY and CDR2 is FYNNEI. The CDR3 DNA follows: TGTGCCAGCAAATACGACGGCAATCAGCCCCAGCATTTT. This codes for CASKYDGNQPQHF.

This clone was seen once. The rearrangement joins TRBV19 to TRBJ2-3, with 12 positions matching TRBD2. The germline V gene encodes CDR1 LNHDA and CDR2 SQIVND (reference sequence). The CDR3 is 19 amino acids. The J segment lost 5 bases and the V segment lost 3 bases, leaving 15 bases of the junction unmatched. In nucleotides, the CDR3 is TGTGCCAGTAGTATTGGGTGGTCCAGACTAGCGGGAGCGGTAGATACGCAGTATTTT. Its protein product is CASSIGWSRLAGAVDTQYF.

This clone was counted at least ten times. This chain links TRBV11-2 with TRBJ2-7, with D perhaps matching TRBD2 (6 bases). Germline CDR1 is SGHAT and CDR2 is FQNNGV. The V and J ends lost 1 base and 7 bases respectively, with 14 bases between them. This CDR3 comprises 14 residues. The DNA of the CDR3 is TGTGCCAGCAGCTTAGGGGGACGGAGGGGAGAGCAGTACTTC. Protein product: CASSLGGRRGEQYF.

Here the CDR3 reads CASRGDSQNTEAFF. DNA for the CDR3: TGTGCCAGCAGAGGGGACAGCCAGAACACTGAAGCTTTCTTT. The rearrangement joins TRBV2 to TRBJ1-1, with 7 positions matching TRBD1. CDR1 SNHLY and CDR2 FYNNEI come from the germline V gene. Unmatched junction bases numbered 5, after V lost 6 bases and J lost 1 base. The CDR3 is made up of 14 amino acids.

The genes are TRBV28 and TRBJ2-7; 7 positions agree with TRBD2. With 7 bases clipped from V and 6 bases from J, the junction kept 9 bases outside the gene matches. The CDR3 has 13 residues. The germline gives CDR1 MDHEN, CDR2 SYDVKM. The CDR3 DNA follows: TGTGCCAGCACATGGGGCGGGAGCGGCGAGCAGTACTTC. Residues: CASTWGGSGEQYF.

The gene calls are TRBV5-1 and TRBJ2-2, with 13 bases identical to TRBD2. The CDR3 sequence is 22 residues long. V trimming: 4 bases; J trimming: 5 bases; junction bases outside the gene matches: 23. Germline V gene lookup returns CDR1 SGHRS and CDR2 YFSETQ. The CDR3 loop is CASSVPDPIKDPGLAGTGELFF. For the CDR3, the DNA is TGCGCCAGCAGCGTCCCGGACCCAATCAAGGATCCGGGACTAGCGGGAACCGGGGAGCTGTTTTTT. Supplemented by reference TRBV5-1 and TRBJ2-2, the full variable domain reads KAGVTQTPRYLIKTRGQQVTLSCSPISGHRSVSWYQQTPGQGLQFLFEYFSETQRNKGNFPGRFSGRQFSNSRSEMNVSTLELGDSALYLCASSVPDPIKDPGLAGTGELFFGEGSRLTVL.

This clone came up a few times. This chain links TRBV2 with TRBJ2-2, with unresolved D. Germline CDR1 reads SNHLY; CDR2 reads FYNNEI. V dropped 0 bases and J dropped 5 bases, with 13 bases sitting between them. The CDR3 spans 16 residues. The CDR3 here is CASSEAVFLGTGELFF. The CDR3 coding sequence is TGTGCCAGCAGTGAAGCGGTATTTCTGGGGACCGGGGAGCTGTTTTTT. Full variable domain (outside the CDR3, taken from reference TRBV2 and TRBJ2-2): EPEVTQTPSHQVTQMGQEVILRCVPISNHLYFYWYRQILGQKVEFLVSFYNNEISEKSEIFDDQFSVERPDGSNFTLKIRSTKLEDSAMYFCASSEAVFLGTGELFFGEGSRLTVL.

V usage is TRBV5-1 and J usage is TRBJ2-7, with 9 positions matching TRBD1. Germline loops: CDR1 SGHRS, CDR2 YFSETQ. With V trimmed by 4 bases and J by 6 bases, 11 bases remained unmatched. The CDR3 totals 15 residues. CDR3 in amino acids: CASSAAPGQGREQYF. The CDR3 nucleotides are TGCGCCAGCAGCGCAGCTCCGGGACAGGGTCGCGAGCAGTACTTC.

A note on this clone: This same CDR3 is encoded by further DNA sequences in the sample. The chain combines TRBV5-1 with TRBJ1-1; no reliable D call. The ends were cut back, 0 bases at V and 0 bases at J, with 6 bases in the middle. Germline V CDR1 and CDR2: SGHRS, YFSETQ. CDR3 length: 14 residues. The CDR3 spells CASSLGPLNTEAFF. The CDR3 DNA sequence: TGCGCCAGCAGCTTGGGACCGTTGAACACTGAAGCTTTCTTT.

J is TRBJ2-1 and V is TRBV6-5; 7 bases are shared with TRBD2. The CDR3 covers 16 residues. Germline V gene data show CDR1 as MNHEY and CDR2 as SVGAGI. J was trimmed by 0 bases and V by 0 bases; bases with no gene match: 2. CDR3 residues: CASSYSGGGSYNEQFF. The CDR3 bases are TGTGCCAGCAGTTACTCGGGGGGGGGCTCCTACAATGAGCAGTTCTTC.

The chain combines TRBV11-3 with TRBJ2-5, with 7 bases matching TRBD2. J gave up 7 bases and V 5 bases, and 7 bases lay outside the gene matches. There are 13 residues in the CDR3. Looked up from germline, CDR1 is SGHNT and CDR2 is YENEEA. In DNA form, the CDR3 reads TGTGCCAGCAGCCGGAGCGGGACCGGGACCCAGTACTTC. It is translated as CASSRSGTGTQYF.

The chain's CDR3 is CASSVGGRSTGELFF. The CDR3 DNA reads as TGTGCCAGCAGCGTAGGGGGCAGGTCCACCGGGGAGCTGTTTTTT. The rearrangement uses TRBV9 and TRBJ2-2; D is possibly TRBD1 (5 bases). The CDR3 contains 15 residues. Germline V gene lookup returns CDR1 SGDLS and CDR2 YYNGEE. Trimming stripped 0 bases from V and 4 bases from J, with 10 bases between.